These 24 T cell receptor beta chains were sequenced from one sample in a study of cytomegalovirus exposure and HLA in healthy donors. Primers for the PCR totalled 60 Vbeta and 13 Jbeta. Sequencing was performed with immunoSEQ multiplex PCR; in TCRdb, only in-frame clones are kept and a portion is missing. Of 65,000 or so clones listed, 78% were seen once; the top ten hold around 3%. Sequences were obtained from PBMCs. These receptors were collected from a girl between 5 and 17 years old in good health and CMV-seropositive.

The chain links TRBV9 to TRBJ2-3, with TRBD1 matching 7 bases. The CDR3 runs to 14 residues. V shed 4 bases, J shed 3 bases, and the junction held 5 bases outside the gene matches. Germline CDR1 is SGDLS and CDR2 is YYNGEE. Here the CDR3 reads CASSTQTGTDTQYF. The CDR3 nucleotides read TGTGCCAGCAGCACCCAGACAGGGACAGATACGCAGTATTTT.

A single count supports this clone. The chain recombines TRBV11-2 with TRBJ2-7; 8 nucleotides line up with TRBD2. The V and J ends lost 7 bases and 4 bases, in that order; junction bases with no gene match: 12. CDR1 is SGHAT, CDR2 FQNNGV, per germline. The CDR3 consists of 15 residues. CDR3 nucleotides: TGTGCCAGCACGACAGACGGACTAGCAAATTACGAGCAGTACTTC. It encodes CASTTDGLANYEQYF.

The V gene is TRBV11-2, the J gene TRBJ2-7; D uncertain. V was cut by 6 bases and J by 3 bases, with 9 bases left in between. The CDR3 consists of 12 residues. Germline loops: CDR1 SGHAT, CDR2 FQNNGV. The CDR3 here is CASSPTGYEQYF. In DNA, the CDR3 is TGTGCCAGCAGTCCGACTGGCTACGAGCAGTACTTC.

The gene calls are TRBV5-1 and TRBJ2-1; tentatively, D is TRBD2 (6 bases). Germline loops: CDR1 SGHRS, CDR2 YFSETQ. V gave up 0 bases and J gave up 6 bases, with 13 bases separating them. The CDR3 consists of 15 residues. This chain's CDR3 is CASSLVRGTANEQFF. The CDR3 DNA sequence: TGCGCCAGCAGCTTGGTTCGCGGGACGGCCAATGAGCAGTTCTTC.

The chain recombines TRBV4-1 with TRBJ2-5, with a weak D call TRBD1 (5 bases). TRBJ2-7 explains the end of the DNA better; the J call may be wrong. CDR1 is MGHRA and CDR2 is YSYEKL in the germline V gene. The CDR3 contains 15 residues. CDR3 sequence (DNA): TGCGCCAGCAGCCAATTCAGGGTCGGCTCCTACGAGCAGTACTTC. Residues: CASSQFRVGSYEQYF.

The chain carries TRBV10-3 and TRBJ1-5, with TRBD1 matching over 9 bases. Trimming took 4 bases from V and 4 from J; bases not matched to a gene: 2. The CDR3 has 14 amino acids. CDR1 is ENHRY and CDR2 is SYGVKD in the germline V gene. The CDR3 sequence is CAISADRGNQPQHF. CDR3 nucleotides: TGTGCCATCAGTGCCGACAGGGGGAATCAGCCCCAGCATTTT.

CDR3 DNA: TGTGCCAGCAGCTCACAGGGTCCCTACGAGCAGTACTTC. Protein: CASSSQGPYEQYF. This chain uses TRBV7-2 with TRBJ2-7; tentative D call: TRBD1 (6 bases). The CDR3 contains 13 residues. Trimming removed 4 bases at V and 2 bases at J, with 9 bases between. CDR1 SGHTA and CDR2 FQGNSA come from the germline V gene.

V usage is TRBV7-6 and J usage is TRBJ1-1; D is unresolved. The germline CDR1 and CDR2 sequences are SGHVS and FNYEAQ. V lost 1 base to trimming and J lost 4 bases, with 13 bases between them. This CDR3 has 15 residues. CDR3 residues: CASSLGAGIFTEAFF. CDR3 DNA: TGTGCCAGCAGCTTAGGGGCCGGGATCTTCACTGAAGCTTTCTTT.

The chain carries TRBV6-1 and TRBJ2-7; D is perhaps TRBD1 (5 bases). The V end was cut by 8 bases, the J end by 3 bases, with 14 bases between. The CDR3 is 13 residues long. CDR1 and CDR2 (germline): MNHNS, SASEGT. CDR3 residues: CASPRDWSYEQYF. CDR3 bases: TGTGCCAGCCCCAGGGATTGGAGCTACGAGCAGTACTTC.

This chain connects TRBV7-2 to TRBJ2-4; 9 bases are shared with TRBD1. Germline CDR1 and CDR2: SGHTA and FQGNSA. V was pared by 4 bases and J by 0 bases, with 13 bases of the junction left unmatched. This CDR3 spans 19 amino acids. The CDR3: CASSSRPGTGFLAKNIQYF. CDR3 in DNA: TGTGCCAGCAGCTCCCGTCCCGGGACAGGGTTCCTAGCCAAAAACATTCAGTACTTC.

J is TRBJ2-1 and V is TRBV10-3; D perhaps matches TRBD2 (6 bases). The CDR3 runs to 13 residues. V shed 0 bases and J shed 7 bases, with 7 bases lying between them. The germline CDR1 and CDR2 sequences are ENHRY and SYGVKD. For the CDR3, the DNA is TGTGCCATCAGTGAGTCGGGGGGTAATGAGCAGTTCTTC. It codes for CAISESGGNEQFF.

The CDR3 coding sequence is TGTGCCAGCAGTAAGTCTAGCGGGGGGCCAAACCGCTCCTACGAGCAGTACTTC. Translation: CASSKSSGGPNRSYEQYF. The V gene is TRBV2, the J gene TRBJ2-7; TRBD2 matches 11 bases. CDR1 is SNHLY, CDR2 FYNNEI, per germline. Unmatched junction bases numbered 12, after V lost 5 bases and J lost 0 bases. The CDR3 runs to 18 residues.

By frequency in the sample, this clone is medium-sized. This chain links TRBV7-8 with TRBJ2-7; 8 bases fit TRBD1. Germline lookup yields CDR1 SGHVS and CDR2 FQNEAQ. The trim removed 8 bases at V and 6 bases at J, leaving 27 bases unmatched. The CDR3 has 19 residues. This CDR3 is CASDPNSGTGSLRGSEQYF. In nucleotides, the CDR3 is TGTGCCAGCGATCCGAACTCTGGGACAGGTTCATTGCGGGGTTCCGAGCAGTACTTC. Full variable domain (outside the CDR3, taken from reference TRBV7-8 and TRBJ2-7): GAGVSQSPRYKVAKRGQDVALRCDPISGHVSLFWYQQALGQGPEFLTYFQNEAQLDKSGLPSDRFFAERPEGSVSTLKIQRTQQEDSAVYLCASDPNSGTGSLRGSEQYFGPGTRLTVT.

This chain links TRBV30 with TRBJ1-2; D is undetermined. The V gene's germline CDR1 is GTSNPN and CDR2 SVGIG (reference sequence). This CDR3 is 10 amino acids long. The V end was cut by 3 bases, the J end by 8 bases, with 7 bases between. CDR3 loop: CAWRRVGYTF. CDR3 bases: TGTGCCTGGAGACGGGTCGGCTACACCTTC.

The sample holds one count of this clone. Here the CDR3 reads CASSQAPGQGYEQYF. The CDR3 coding sequence is TGCGCCAGCAGCCAAGCCCCCGGGCAGGGCTACGAGCAGTACTTC. The chain recombines TRBV4-1 with TRBJ2-7, with D possibly TRBD1 on 5 matching bases. Looked up from germline, CDR1 is MGHRA and CDR2 is YSYEKL. V was trimmed by 1 base and J by 3 bases, leaving 13 bases between them. The CDR3 sequence is 15 residues long.

This chain joins TRBV7-2 and TRBJ1-2; the D gene is possibly TRBD1 (6 bases). The germline V gene has CDR1 SGHTA and CDR2 FQGNSA. The CDR3 is 15 amino acids. V lost 1 base and J 6 bases, leaving 15 bases between the germline ends. The CDR3, as DNA: TGTGCCAGCAGCTTAGGCAGGGGAAGTTATGATGGCTACACCTTC. Its translation is CASSLGRGSYDGYTF.

The chain has TRBV10-3 and TRBJ1-1; TRBD1 might be the D (5 bases). The CDR3 runs 15 residues. Germline V CDR1 and CDR2: ENHRY, SYGVKD. The V end lost 6 bases, the J end lost 0 bases, and 14 bases lay between the germline ends. This CDR3 reads CAIRRDGTMNTEAFF. Written as DNA, the CDR3 is TGTGCCATCAGGCGGGACGGCACCATGAACACTGAAGCTTTCTTT.

This chain links TRBV19 with TRBJ2-5; 9 bases are shared with TRBD1. The CDR3 is 13 amino acids. The germline gives CDR1 LNHDA, CDR2 SQIVND (reference sequence). Trimming at V came to 9 bases and at J to 5 bases, leaving 7 bases not matched to a gene. Here the CDR3 reads CASHGQGKETQYF. DNA of the CDR3: TGTGCCAGCCATGGACAGGGGAAGGAGACCCAGTACTTC.

This chain uses TRBV30 with TRBJ1-1; D is ambiguous. Between the trimmed V and J ends, which lost 2 bases and 0 bases, there was a span of 7 bases. Germline V lookup: CDR1 GTSNPN, CDR2 SVGIG (reference sequence). This CDR3 comprises 13 residues. This chain's CDR3 is CAWSRQVNTEAFF. The CDR3 region has the DNA TGTGCCTGGAGTCGCCAGGTGAACACTGAAGCTTTCTTT. The full variable domain, in which reference TRBV30 and TRBJ1-1 provide the parts outside the CDR3, is SQTIHQWPATLVQPVGSPLSLECTVEGTSNPNLYWYRQAAGRGLQLLFYSVGIGQISSEVPQNLSASRPQDRQFILSSKKLLLSDSGFYLCAWSRQVNTEAFFGQGTRLTVV.

This chain links TRBV5-4 with TRBJ2-2; possibly TRBD2 for D (6 bases). Trimming left V 9 bases short and J 1 base short, with 10 bases between. CDR3 length: 13 amino acids. CDR1 is SGHNT, CDR2 YYREEE, per germline (reference sequence). This CDR3 is CATRRGNTGELFF. For the CDR3, the DNA is TGTGCCACACGGAGGGGGAACACCGGGGAGCTGTTTTTT.

The rearrangement uses TRBV6-5 and TRBJ2-7, with 8 bases fitting TRBD1. The V gene end was trimmed by 6 bases and the J gene end by 2 bases; junction bases not matched to a gene: 9. CDR1 is MNHEY and CDR2 is SVGAGI in the germline V gene. The CDR3 loop spans 15 amino acids. CDR3 nucleotide sequence: TGTGCCAGCAGACTAGGACAGGGTCGCGCCTACGAGCAGTACTTC. As protein: CASRLGQGRAYEQYF.

The rearrangement joins TRBV7-8 to TRBJ1-5; D remains ambiguous. Germline V CDR1 and CDR2: SGHVS, FQNEAQ. V was trimmed by 0 bases and J by 6 bases, leaving 3 bases between them. The CDR3 has 12 amino acids. CDR3 residues: CASSLARQPQHF. In nucleotides, the CDR3 is TGTGCCAGCAGCTTAGCCCGTCAGCCCCAGCATTTT.

With respect to this clone: Other nucleotide sequences in the sample specify the same CDR3. The rearrangement joins TRBV29-1 to TRBJ1-5, with D maybe TRBD1 (6 bases). V gave up 6 bases and J gave up 2 bases, with 8 bases separating them. Germline-derived CDR1 and CDR2 are SQVTM and ANQGSEA. The CDR3 runs 12 residues. The CDR3, as DNA: TGCAGCGTAGGGGGTGGCAATCAGCCCCAGCATTTT. It codes for CSVGGGNQPQHF. The complete variable domain, with remaining parts taken from reference TRBV29-1 and TRBJ1-5, reads SAVISQKPSRDICQRGTSLTIQCQVDSQVTMMFWYRQQPGQSLTLIATANQGSEATYESGFVIDKFPISRPNLTFSTLTVSNMSPEDSSIYLCSVGGGNQPQHFGDGTRLSIL.

Notes on this clone: The CDR3 does not close with the conserved phenylalanine or tryptophan, likely indicating a read error. The rearrangement joins TRBV19 to TRBJ1-1, with D maybe TRBD1 (5 bases). Germline V gives CDR1 LNHDA, CDR2 SQIVND (reference sequence). V was trimmed by 3 bases and J by 6 bases, leaving 11 bases between them. This CDR3 is built from 13 residues. CDR3 residues: CASSIGGGAEAFV. CDR3 DNA sequence: TGTGCCAGTAGTATCGGGGGTGGGGCTGAAGCTTTCGTT.